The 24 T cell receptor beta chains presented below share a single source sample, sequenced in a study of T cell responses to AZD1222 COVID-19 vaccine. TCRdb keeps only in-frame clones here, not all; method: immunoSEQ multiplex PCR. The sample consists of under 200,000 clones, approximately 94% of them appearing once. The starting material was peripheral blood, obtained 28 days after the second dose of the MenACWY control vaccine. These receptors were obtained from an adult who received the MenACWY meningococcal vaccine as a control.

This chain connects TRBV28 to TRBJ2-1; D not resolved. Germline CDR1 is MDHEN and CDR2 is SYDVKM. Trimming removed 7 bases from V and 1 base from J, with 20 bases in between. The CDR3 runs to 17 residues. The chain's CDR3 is CASNPLIVKDSYNEQFF. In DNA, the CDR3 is TGTGCCAGCAATCCCCTGATAGTGAAGGATTCCTACAATGAGCAGTTCTTC.

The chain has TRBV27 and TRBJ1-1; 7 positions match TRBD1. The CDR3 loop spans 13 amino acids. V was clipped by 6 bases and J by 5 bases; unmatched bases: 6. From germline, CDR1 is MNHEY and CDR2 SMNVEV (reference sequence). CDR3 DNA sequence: TGTGCCAGCAGAAGGGGGCGGGAGACTGAAGCTTTCTTT. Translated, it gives CASRRGRETEAFF.

CDR3 in DNA: TGTGCCAGCAGCGAAAACTACTTCGGGGCCGTCGCATATGGCTACACCTTC. As protein: CASSENYFGAVAYGYTF. The chain links TRBV9 to TRBJ1-2; tentative D call: TRBD1 (5 bases). The length of the CDR3 is 17 residues. Germline values: CDR1 SGDLS, CDR2 YYNGEE. V lost 3 bases and J 5 bases, leaving 23 bases between the germline ends.

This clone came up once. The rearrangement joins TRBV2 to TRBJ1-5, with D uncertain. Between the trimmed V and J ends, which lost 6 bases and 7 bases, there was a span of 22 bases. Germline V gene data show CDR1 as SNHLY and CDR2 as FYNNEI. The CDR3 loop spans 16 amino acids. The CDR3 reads CASSESLGSGYQPQHF. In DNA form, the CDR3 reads TGTGCCAGCAGCGAGAGTCTGGGGTCAGGTTACCAGCCCCAGCATTTT.

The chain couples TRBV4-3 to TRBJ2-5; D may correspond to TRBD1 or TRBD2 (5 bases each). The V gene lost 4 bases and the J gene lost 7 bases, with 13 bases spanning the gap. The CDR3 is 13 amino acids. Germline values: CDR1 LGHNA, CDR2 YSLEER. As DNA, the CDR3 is TGCGCCAGCAGCCGTACCCTGGGGGTGACCCAGTACTTC. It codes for CASSRTLGVTQYF.

The CDR3 loop is CSARKYTEAFF. CDR3 bases: TGCAGTGCTAGGAAATACACTGAAGCTTTCTTT. The chain joins TRBV20-1 to TRBJ1-1; D ambiguous. The CDR3 runs 11 residues. Germline loops: CDR1 DFQATT, CDR2 SNEGSKA (reference sequence). Trimming pared 3 bases from V and 3 bases from J, leaving 5 bases between.

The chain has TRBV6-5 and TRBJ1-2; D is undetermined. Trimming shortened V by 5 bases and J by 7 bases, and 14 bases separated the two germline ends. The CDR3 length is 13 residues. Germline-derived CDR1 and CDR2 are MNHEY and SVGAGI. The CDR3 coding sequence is TGTGCCAGCAGTACGACGGTCGAAGGTGGCTACACCTTC. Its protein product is CASSTTVEGGYTF.

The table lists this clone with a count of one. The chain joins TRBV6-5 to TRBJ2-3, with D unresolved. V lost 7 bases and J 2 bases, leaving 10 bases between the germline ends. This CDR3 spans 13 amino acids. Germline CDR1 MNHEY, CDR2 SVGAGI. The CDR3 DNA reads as TGTGCCAGCACTACCGGCCTCACAGATACGCAGTATTTT. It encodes CASTTGLTDTQYF.

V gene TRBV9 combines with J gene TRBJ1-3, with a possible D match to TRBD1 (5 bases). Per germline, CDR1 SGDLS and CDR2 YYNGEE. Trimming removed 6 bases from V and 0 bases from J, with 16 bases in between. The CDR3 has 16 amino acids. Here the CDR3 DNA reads TGTGCCAGCACAAAGGGGACCATCATCTCTGGAAACACCATATATTTT. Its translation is CASTKGTIISGNTIYF.

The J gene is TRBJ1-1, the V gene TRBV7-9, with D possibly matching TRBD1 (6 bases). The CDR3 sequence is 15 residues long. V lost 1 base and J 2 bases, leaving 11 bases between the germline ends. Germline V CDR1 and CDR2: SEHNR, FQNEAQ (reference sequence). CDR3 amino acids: CASSLDGGPNTEAFF. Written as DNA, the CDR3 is TGTGCCAGCAGCTTAGATGGGGGCCCCAACACTGAAGCTTTCTTT. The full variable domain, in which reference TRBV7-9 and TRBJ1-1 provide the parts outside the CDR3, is DTGVSQNPRHKITKRGQNVTFRCDPISEHNRLYWYRQTLGQGPEFLTYFQNEAQLEKSRLLSDRFSAERPKGSFSTLEIQRTEQGDSAMYLCASSLDGGPNTEAFFGQGTRLTVV.

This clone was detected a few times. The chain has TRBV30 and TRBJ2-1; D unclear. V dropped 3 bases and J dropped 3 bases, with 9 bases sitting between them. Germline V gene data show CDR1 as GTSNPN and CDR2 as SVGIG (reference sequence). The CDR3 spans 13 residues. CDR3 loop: CAWSRDDYNEQFF. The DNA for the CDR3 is TGTGCCTGGAGCCGAGACGACTACAATGAGCAGTTCTTC.

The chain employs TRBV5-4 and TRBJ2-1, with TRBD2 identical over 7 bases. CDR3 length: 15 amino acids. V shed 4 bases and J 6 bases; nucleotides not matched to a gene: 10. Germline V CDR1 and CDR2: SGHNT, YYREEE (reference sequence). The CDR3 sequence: CASSLDLTSSNEQFF. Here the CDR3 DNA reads TGTGCCAGCAGCCTCGATCTGACTAGCAGCAATGAGCAGTTCTTC. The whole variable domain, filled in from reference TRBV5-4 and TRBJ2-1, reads ETGVTQSPTHLIKTRGQQVTLRCSSQSGHNTVSWYQQALGQGPQFIFQYYREEENGRGNFPPRFSGLQFPNYSSELNVNALELDDSALYLCASSLDLTSSNEQFFGPGTRLTVL.

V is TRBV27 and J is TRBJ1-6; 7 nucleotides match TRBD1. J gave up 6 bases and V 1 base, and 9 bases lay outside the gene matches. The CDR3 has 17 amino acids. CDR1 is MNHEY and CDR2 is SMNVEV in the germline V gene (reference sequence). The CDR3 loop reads CASSLLGPGQSNSPLHF. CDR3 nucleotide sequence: TGTGCCAGCAGTTTATTGGGACCGGGACAGTCTAATTCACCCCTCCACTTT.

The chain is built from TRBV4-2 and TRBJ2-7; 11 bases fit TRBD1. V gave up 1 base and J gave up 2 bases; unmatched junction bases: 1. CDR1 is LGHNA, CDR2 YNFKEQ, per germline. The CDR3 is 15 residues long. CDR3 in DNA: TGTGCCAGCAGCCAAGGGGGACAGGGGGCCTACGAGCAGTACTTC. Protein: CASSQGGQGAYEQYF.

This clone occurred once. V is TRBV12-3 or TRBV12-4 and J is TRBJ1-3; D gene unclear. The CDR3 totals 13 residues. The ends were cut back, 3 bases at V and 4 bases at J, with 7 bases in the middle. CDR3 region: CASSLSEGNTIYF. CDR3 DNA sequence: TGTGCCAGCAGTTTGTCCGAAGGAAACACCATATATTTT.

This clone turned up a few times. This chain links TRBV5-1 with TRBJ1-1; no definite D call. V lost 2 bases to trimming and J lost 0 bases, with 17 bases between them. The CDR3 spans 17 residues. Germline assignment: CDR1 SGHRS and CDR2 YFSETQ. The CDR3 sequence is CASSFGIGGRLNTEAFF. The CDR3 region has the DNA TGCGCCAGCAGCTTTGGCATCGGCGGGAGACTGAACACTGAAGCTTTCTTT.

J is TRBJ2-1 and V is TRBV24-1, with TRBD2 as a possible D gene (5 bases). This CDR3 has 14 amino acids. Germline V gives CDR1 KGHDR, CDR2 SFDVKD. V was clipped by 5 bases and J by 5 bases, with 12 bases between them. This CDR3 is CATSGRLANNEQFF. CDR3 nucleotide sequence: TGTGCCACCAGTGGAAGGCTAGCCAACAATGAGCAGTTCTTC.

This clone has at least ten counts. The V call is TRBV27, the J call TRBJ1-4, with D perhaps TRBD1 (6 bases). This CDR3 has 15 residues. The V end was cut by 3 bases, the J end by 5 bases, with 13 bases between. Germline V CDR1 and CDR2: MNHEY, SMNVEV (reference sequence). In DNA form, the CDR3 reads TGTGCCAGCAGTTTCCTCGACAGGATAAATGAAAAACTGTTTTTT. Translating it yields CASSFLDRINEKLFF.

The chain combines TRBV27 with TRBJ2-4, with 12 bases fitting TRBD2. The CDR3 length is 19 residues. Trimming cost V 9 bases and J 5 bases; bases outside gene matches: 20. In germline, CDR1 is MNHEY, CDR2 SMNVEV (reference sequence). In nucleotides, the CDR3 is TGTGCCAGTCGGAGGTGGGACGCTAGCGGGAGGGCTGGGCAAAACATTCAGTACTTC. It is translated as CASRRWDASGRAGQNIQYF.

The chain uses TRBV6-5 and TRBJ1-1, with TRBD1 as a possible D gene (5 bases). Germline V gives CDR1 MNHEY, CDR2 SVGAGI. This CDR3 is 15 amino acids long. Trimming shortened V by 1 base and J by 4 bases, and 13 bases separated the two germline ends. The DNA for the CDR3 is TGTGCCAGCAGTTACTGGGGCAGGTGGGTCACTGAAGCTTTCTTT. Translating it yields CASSYWGRWVTEAFF.

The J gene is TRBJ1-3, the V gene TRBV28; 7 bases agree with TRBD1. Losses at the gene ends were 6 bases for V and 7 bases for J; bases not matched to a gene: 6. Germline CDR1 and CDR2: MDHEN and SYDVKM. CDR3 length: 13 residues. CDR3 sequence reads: CASRTTGINTIYF. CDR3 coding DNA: TGTGCCAGCAGAACGACAGGGATCAACACCATATATTTT.

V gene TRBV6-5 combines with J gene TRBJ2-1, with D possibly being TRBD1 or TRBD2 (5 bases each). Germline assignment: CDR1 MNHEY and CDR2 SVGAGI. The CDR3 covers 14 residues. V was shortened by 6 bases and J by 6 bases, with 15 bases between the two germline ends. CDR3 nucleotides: TGTGCCAGCAGGGGACCAGCCACGCGCAATGAGCAGTTCTTC. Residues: CASRGPATRNEQFF.

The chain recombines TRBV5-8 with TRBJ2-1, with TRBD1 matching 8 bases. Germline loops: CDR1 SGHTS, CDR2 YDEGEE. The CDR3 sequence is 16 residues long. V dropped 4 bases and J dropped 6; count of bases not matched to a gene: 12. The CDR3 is CASSPLWTGYSNEQFF. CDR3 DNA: TGTGCCAGCAGCCCTCTATGGACAGGGTATAGCAATGAGCAGTTCTTC.

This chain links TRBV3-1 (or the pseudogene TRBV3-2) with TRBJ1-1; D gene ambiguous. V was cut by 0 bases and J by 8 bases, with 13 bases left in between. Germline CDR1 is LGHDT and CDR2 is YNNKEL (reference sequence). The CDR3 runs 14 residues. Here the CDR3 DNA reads TGTGCCAGCAGCCAAGAGCTCCGGGAATGGGAAGCTTTCTTT. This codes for CASSQELREWEAFF.